What follows is one T cell receptor beta chain and its context. Its antigen is unidentified. The method was immunoSEQ multiplex PCR; TCRdb's version includes in-frame clones alone and lacks a portion of them. The table lists roughly 130,000 clones, 80% of them singletons. This sample was taken from a study of a mutant IDH1 vaccine in newly diagnosed glioma. The time point: week 11, during vaccination. Doses consisted of 300 ug of mutant IDH1 20-mer peptide each, paired with topical imiquimod. This CDR3 spans 15 amino acids. Trimming removed 4 bases from V and 3 bases from J, with 17 bases in between. The germline V gene has CDR1 SGHKS and CDR2 YYEKEE (reference sequence).

This TCR was sampled from a man aged 35 to 55 with glioma. The specimen was PBMCs, collected from a glioma patient whose treatment included an IDH1 peptide vaccine. This rearrangement joins TRBV5-5 to TRBJ2-7; D might be TRBD1 (6 bases). The CDR3 spells CASSEGPGQIYEQYF. CDR3 DNA sequence: TGTGCCAGCAGCGAAGGACCAGGACAGATCTACGAGCAGTACTTC.